The next 20 T cell receptor beta chains were all read from a single sample in a study of post-analysis software for immune sequencing data. Study outcomes and limitations: Included in a set of several TRBV segments more frequent in patients than controls were TRBV5-6, TRBV5-1 and TRBV20-1.

Antigens for these TCRs are unknown. Presence of unique molecular identifiers characterized the TCR beta cDNA libraries. TCRdb re-called the PCR reads with MiXCR, one entry per CDR3 protein. Among roughly 670,000 distinct CDR3 sequences listed, about 60% were seen once. Sequencing was performed on blood. All receptors derive from a girl aged 2-10 years with multiple sclerosis.

The chain links TRBV2 to TRBJ1-2; D is uncertain. The CDR3 extends over 13 amino acids. Germline assignment: CDR1 SNHLY and CDR2 FYNNEI. Trimming took 3 bases from V and 7 from J, leaving 12 bases between them. Here the CDR3 reads CASSDEQPGGYTF. DNA of the CDR3: TGTGCCAGCAGTGATGAGCAGCCGGGTGGCTACACCTTC.

This clonotype was found a few times. The rearrangement joins TRBV29-1 to TRBJ2-6; 10 bases align to TRBD1. In germline, CDR1 is SQVTM, CDR2 ANQGSEA. This CDR3 is built from 18 residues. V dropped 2 bases and J dropped 0; count of bases not matched to a gene: 7. In DNA, the CDR3 is TGCAGCGTTGAATATCGGGACAGGGGTTCCTCTGGGGCCAACGTCCTGACTTTC. Encoded protein: CSVEYRDRGSSGANVLTF.

This sequence joins TRBV20-1 and TRBJ2-1; TRBD2 agrees at 12 bases. The CDR3 extends over 18 amino acids. Germline trimming cut 1 base from V and 2 bases from J; bases unmatched to any gene: 9. Germline loops: CDR1 DFQATT, CDR2 SNEGSKA (reference sequence). In DNA form, the CDR3 reads TGCAGTGCTAGAGGCGGACTAGCGGGAAACGGGGCCTACAATGAGCAGTTCTTC. Its translation is CSARGGLAGNGAYNEQFF.

The chain joins TRBV5-6 to TRBJ2-5; D is possibly TRBD1 (6 bases). Judging by the DNA end, TRBJ2-7 fits better; the J call may be wrong. This CDR3 is 12 amino acids long. The germline V gene has CDR1 SGHDT and CDR2 YYEEEE. DNA of the CDR3: TGTGCCAGCAACGGACAGTCCTACGAGCAGTACTTC. Translation gives CASNGQSYEQYF.

J is TRBJ2-2 and V is TRBV7-2; the D is unclear. Germline CDR1 is SGHTA and CDR2 is FQGNSA. The CDR3 loop spans 16 amino acids. V lost 4 bases and J lost 2, with 14 bases in between. The CDR3 reads CASSSDRRLNTGELFF. For the CDR3, the DNA is TGTGCCAGCAGCTCAGATCGGCGTTTAAACACCGGGGAGCTGTTTTTT. Full variable domain (remainder filled in from reference TRBV7-2 and TRBJ2-2): GAGVSQSPSNKVTEKGKDVELRCDPISGHTALYWYRQSLGQGLEFLIYFQGNSAPDKSGLPSDRFSAERTGGSVSTLTIQRTQQEDSAVYLCASSSDRRLNTGELFFGEGSRLTVL.

The J gene is TRBJ1-6, the V gene TRBV28; TRBD1 agrees at 10 bases. The CDR3 covers 12 residues. Losses at the gene ends were 11 bases for V and 8 bases for J; bases not matched to a gene: 3. Per the germline V gene, CDR1 is MDHEN and CDR2 is SYDVKM. CDR3 amino acids: CAGGTGDSPLHF. For the CDR3, the DNA is TGTGCCGGAGGGACAGGGGATTCACCCCTCCACTTT.

The chain couples TRBV9 to TRBJ2-6; 8 bases map to TRBD1. V was clipped by 2 bases and J by 2 bases; unmatched bases: 3. CDR3 length equals 16 residues. CDR1 and CDR2 (germline): SGDLS, YYNGEE. The CDR3 nucleotides read TGTGCCAGCAGCGTTCAGGGGGCGCCTGGGGCCAACGTCCTGACTTTC. Its protein is CASSVQGAPGANVLTF. The full variable domain, completed using reference TRBV9 and TRBJ2-6, is DSGVTQTPKHLITATGQRVTLRCSPRSGDLSVYWYQQSLDQGLQFLIQYYNGEERAKGNILERFSAQQFPDLHSELNLSSLELGDSALYFCASSVQGAPGANVLTFGAGSRLTVL.

This sequence joins TRBV6-1 and TRBJ2-7; D is possibly TRBD1 (8 bases). Trimming left V 1 base short and J 1 base short, with 14 bases between. CDR1 and CDR2 from the germline V gene are MNHNS and SASEGT. This CDR3 region has 16 residues. CDR3: CASSEEAGTGSYEQYF. The CDR3 DNA reads as TGTGCCAGCAGTGAAGAAGCGGGGACAGGTTCCTACGAGCAGTACTTC.

The genes are TRBV5-6 and TRBJ1-2; tentative D call: TRBD1 (6 bases). Germline V CDR1 and CDR2: SGHDT, YYEEEE. The CDR3 loop spans 12 amino acids. The germline V and J ends were trimmed by 4 bases and 8 bases, with 12 bases remaining between them. CDR3 nucleotide sequence: TGTGCCAGCAGCGAGACAGGAGAAGGCTACACCTTC. As protein: CASSETGEGYTF.

This chain links TRBV5-4 with TRBJ2-5; D might be TRBD1 (6 bases). Trimming shortened V by 0 bases and J by 2 bases, and 14 bases separated the two germline ends. Germline V gives CDR1 SGHNT, CDR2 YYREEE (reference sequence). The CDR3 runs to 16 residues. The DNA for the CDR3 is TGTGCCAGCAGCTTGGCCGGTGGACAGCCTCAAGAGACCCAGTACTTC. It yields the protein CASSLAGGQPQETQYF.

The chain couples TRBV7-3 to TRBJ2-1; D not resolved. Trimming removed 5 bases at V and 3 bases at J, with 8 bases between. CDR3 size: 13 residues. Germline loops: CDR1 SGHTA, CDR2 FQGTGA. CDR3 DNA: TGTGCCAGCAGCCATCCGGGCTACAATGAGCAGTTCTTC. It yields the protein CASSHPGYNEQFF.

This chain links TRBV10-2 with TRBJ1-1; weak D call: TRBD1 (6 bases). V gave up 3 bases and J gave up 3 bases, with 8 bases separating them. Germline loops: CDR1 WSHSY, CDR2 SAAADI. This CDR3 is 13 amino acids long. The CDR3 coding sequence is TGCGCCAGCAGTGAAAACAGGGACACTGAAGCTTTCTTT. Its protein product is CASSENRDTEAFF.

The chain combines TRBV10-3 with TRBJ2-5; D gene uncertain. Between the trimmed V and J ends, which lost 2 bases and 3 bases, there was a span of 4 bases. CDR1 is ENHRY and CDR2 is SYGVKD in the germline V gene. The CDR3 contains 12 residues. The CDR3 DNA reads TGTGCCATCAGTGAGAATGAAGAGACCCAGTACTTC. This codes for CAISENEETQYF.

The chain employs TRBV7-3 and TRBJ1-2; 8 nucleotides match TRBD1. The junction had 9 bases not matched to a gene; V was cut back by 5 bases and J by 4 bases. Germline loops: CDR1 SGHTA, CDR2 FQGTGA. The CDR3 is made up of 15 amino acids. The chain's CDR3 is CASSRGTGQSYGYTF. The CDR3 bases are TGTGCCAGCAGCCGGGGGACAGGCCAGAGCTATGGCTACACCTTC. The full variable domain, its missing parts supplied by reference TRBV7-3 and TRBJ1-2, is GAGVSQTPSNKVTEKGKYVELRCDPISGHTALYWYRQSLGQGPEFLIYFQGTGAADDSGLPNDRFFAVRPEGSVSTLKIQRTERGDSAVYLCASSRGTGQSYGYTFGSGTRLTVV.

The chain has TRBV5-1 and TRBJ2-7; possibly TRBD2 for D (6 bases). V was clipped by 4 bases and J by 6 bases, with 17 bases between them. Per the germline V gene, CDR1 is SGHRS and CDR2 is YFSETQ. There are 14 residues in the CDR3. The CDR3 DNA follows: TGCGCCAGCAGCCCCGGTTACGGAGGGGTCGAGCAGTACTTC. Encoded protein: CASSPGYGGVEQYF. Filled out from reference TRBV5-1 and TRBJ2-7, the complete variable domain reads KAGVTQTPRYLIKTRGQQVTLSCSPISGHRSVSWYQQTPGQGLQFLFEYFSETQRNKGNFPGRFSGRQFSNSRSEMNVSTLELGDSALYLCASSPGYGGVEQYFGPGTRLTVT.

This clonotype showed up just a few times. V usage is TRBV10-3 and J usage is TRBJ2-3; 8 nucleotides align to TRBD1. This CDR3 spans 14 amino acids. The germline gives CDR1 ENHRY, CDR2 SYGVKD. Unmatched junction bases numbered 2, after V lost 3 bases and J lost 3 bases. The CDR3 DNA is TGTGCCATCAGTGACAGGGGGCGAACAGATACGCAGTATTTT. Its translation is CAISDRGRTDTQYF.

This clonotype was seen only a few times. The chain has TRBV9 and TRBJ2-7; 11 positions agree with TRBD1. The germline V gene has CDR1 SGDLS and CDR2 YYNGEE. This CDR3 spans 16 amino acids. The V segment lost 0 bases and the J segment 5 bases; nucleotides outside the gene matches: 7. CDR3 region: CASSVDGQGAVNEQYF. In nucleotides, the CDR3 is TGTGCCAGCAGCGTAGACGGACAGGGGGCGGTAAACGAGCAGTACTTC. Looking up the rest from reference TRBV9 and TRBJ2-7 gives the full variable domain: DSGVTQTPKHLITATGQRVTLRCSPRSGDLSVYWYQQSLDQGLQFLIQYYNGEERAKGNILERFSAQQFPDLHSELNLSSLELGDSALYFCASSVDGQGAVNEQYFGPGTRLTVT.

In this sample, this clonotype turned up a few times. This chain joins TRBV11-2 and TRBJ1-2; perhaps TRBD1 as D (6 bases). Trimming removed 1 base from V and 4 bases from J, with 10 bases in between. Germline loops: CDR1 SGHAT, CDR2 FQNNGV. The CDR3 has 14 residues. The CDR3 bases are TGTGCCAGCAGCTTAGGGAAAGGGGGCTATGGCTACACCTTC. It encodes CASSLGKGGYGYTF.

The rearrangement links TRBV5-1 to TRBJ2-1; 12 bases are a match to TRBD2. The germline V gene encodes CDR1 SGHRS and CDR2 YFSETQ. This CDR3 region has 19 residues. After removal of 4 bases from V and 6 bases from J, the junction contained 17 bases not matched to a gene. Written as DNA, the CDR3 is TGCGCCAGCAGCGTATTCCTAGCGGGAGGGCGGGGAGCGGGCAATGAGCAGTTCTTC. Translating gives CASSVFLAGGRGAGNEQFF.

This clonotype has just a few counts. The rearrangement joins TRBV7-2 to TRBJ2-3; weak D call: TRBD2 (7 bases). The CDR3 sequence is 16 residues long. Germline V gives CDR1 SGHTA, CDR2 FQGNSA. V lost 4 bases and J 2 bases, leaving 16 bases between the germline ends. DNA for the CDR3: TGTGCCAGCAGCTCAGGAGGCGGGGGCTTCACAGATACGCAGTATTTT. Translation gives CASSSGGGGFTDTQYF.